These T cell receptor beta chains were read from a single sample in a study of cytomegalovirus exposure and HLA in healthy donors. The table came from immunoSEQ multiplex PCR; TCRdb's copy has only in-frame clones and leaves some out. In the table there are some 230,000 clones, about 90% of which are singletons. The sequencing input was PBMCs. These receptors came from a woman aged 18-35 years in good health and CMV-seronegative. The CDR3 runs from the conserved cysteine through the conserved F or W. Fields, in order: clone size, V gene, J gene, D gene, CDR3 DNA, CDR3 protein. D genes are given only for firm matches. The listing skips clone size in some rows; elsewhere it reads once, few, many or a size class.

>.|TRBV6-1|TRBJ2-2|.
TGTGCCAGCAGTGACAGGGACACCGGGGAGCTGTTTTTT
CASSDRDTGELFF
>.|TRBV5-1|TRBJ2-1|TRBD2
TGCGCCAGCAGCCCGGGACTAGCGGACTACAATGAGCAGTTCTTC
CASSPGLADYNEQFF
>.|TRBV30|TRBJ2-7|TRBD2
TGTGCCTGGAGTGTAGCTAGCGGGAGTTACGAGCAGTACTTC
CAWSVASGSYEQYF
>.|TRBV2|TRBJ2-2|TRBD2
TGTGCCAGCAGTGAACCGACTAGCGGACCCAACACCGGGGAGCTGTTTTTT
CASSEPTSGPNTGELFF
>.|TRBV2|TRBJ2-5|TRBD2
TGTGCCAGCAGTGAACCAGGGACTAGCCCGGAGACCCAGTACTTC
CASSEPGTSPETQYF
>.|TRBV30|TRBJ1-1|.
TGTGCCTGGAGTGTACGCGGGAACACTGAAGCTTTCTTT
CAWSVRGNTEAFF
>.|TRBV7-8|TRBJ2-7|.
TGTGCCAGCAGCTTTCAGTACGAGCAGTACTTC
CASSFQYEQYF
>.|TRBV27|TRBJ2-3|.
TGTGCCAGCAGTTTACTGAGCACAGATACGCAGTATTTT
CASSLLSTDTQYF
>.|TRBV11-2|TRBJ1-2|.
TGTGCCAGCAGCTTAGTAGGCCACGCTGACAGTAACTATGGCTACACCTTC
CASSLVGHADSNYGYTF
>few|TRBV7-9|TRBJ2-7|TRBD2
TGTGCCAGCACCCTGGGACTAGCGGGGATCAACGAGCAGTACTTC
CASTLGLAGINEQYF
>.|TRBV4-1|TRBJ1-1|.
TGCGCCAGCAGCCAAGACACGTCTTGGGGCCGGCAGGGCGGCACTGAAGCTTTCTTT
CASSQDTSWGRQGGTEAFF
>.|TRBV2|TRBJ2-6|.
TGTGCCGACGGGATCTCTGGGGCCAACGTCCTGACTTTC
CADGISGANVLTF
>.|TRBV5-6|TRBJ2-1|.
TGTGCCAGCAGCTTCCCCCTTGGGGCTGAGCAGTTCTTC
CASSFPLGAEQFF
>.|TRBV27|TRBJ1-2|.
TGTGCCAGCAGTTTCCAGGGCCCCTATGGCTACACCTTC
CASSFQGPYGYTF
>few|TRBV6-5|TRBJ1-5|TRBD1
TGTGCCAGCAGTCCGACAGGGGTCGGCAATCAGCCCCAGCATTTT
CASSPTGVGNQPQHF
>.|TRBV19|TRBJ2-7|TRBD1
TGTGCCAGTTCTAATTTGGTAGGGGACAGGGGCCACGAGCAGTACTTC
CASSNLVGDRGHEQYF
>.|TRBV29-1|TRBJ2-5|.
TGCAGCGTTTACAAAGGTCGGGGTATGGAGACCCAGTACTTC
CSVYKGRGMETQYF
>.|TRBV30|TRBJ2-2|.
TGTGCCTGGAGTGTTCGACTAGGGGTAGGCACCGGGGAGCTGTTTTTT
CAWSVRLGVGTGELFF
>.|TRBV5-1|TRBJ2-1|TRBD2
TGCGCCAGCAGCCCGCTAGCGGAAGTGTACAATGAGCAGTTCTTC
CASSPLAEVYNEQFF
>.|TRBV9|TRBJ2-2|.
TGTGCCAGCAGCGTATATCGGCAGGGGAGCACCGGGGAGCTGTTTTTT
CASSVYRQGSTGELFF
>.|TRBV6-5|TRBJ2-5|TRBD2
TGTGCCAGCAGTTCCCGGACTAGCGGGACGGAGACCCAGTACTTC
CASSSRTSGTETQYF
>.|TRBV6-5|TRBJ2-1|.
TGTGCCAGCAGTTACAGCGTGGTTCGTAATGAGCAGTTCTTC
CASSYSVVRNEQFF
>.|TRBV15|TRBJ2-1|.
TGTGCCACCAGCATCGGGAGCTCCTACAATGAGCAGTTCTTC
CATSIGSSYNEQFF
>.|TRBV2|TRBJ2-3|TRBD2
TGTGCCAGCAGGCCGGGACTAGCGGGGAACACAGATACGCAGTATTTT
CASRPGLAGNTDTQYF
>.|TRBV27|TRBJ1-2|TRBD1
TGTGCCAGCAGCCTAACAGGGGGCGCGTCCGGTGATGGCTACACCTTC
CASSLTGGASGDGYTF
>.|TRBV15|TRBJ2-1|TRBD2
TGTGCCACCAGCAGACTCCATACGGGACTAGCCCCTGGTAGGCAGTTCTTC
CATSRLHTGLAPGRQFF
>.|TRBV10-3|TRBJ2-7|.
TGTGCCATCAGTGAACCGGGACACTCAGCCTACGAGCAGTACTTC
CAISEPGHSAYEQYF
>.|TRBV14|TRBJ1-1|TRBD1
TGTGCCAGCAGCCCATACAGGGGAGGCGTGAACACTGAAGCTTTCTTT
CASSPYRGGVNTEAFF
>.|TRBV19|TRBJ1-5|.
TGTGCCAGTAGTATAGCAGCGGGTGGGGGCAATCAGCCCCAGCATTTT
CASSIAAGGGNQPQHF
>.|TRBV6-5|TRBJ2-1|TRBD2
TGTGCCAGCGGGGTAATAGCGGGAGAGGTTGAGCAGTTCTTC
CASGVIAGEVEQFF
>once|TRBV28|TRBJ1-2|TRBD1
TGTGCCAGCAGTTTAGCAGGGGGGTTTAACTATGGCTACACCTTC
CASSLAGGFNYGYTF
>.|TRBV2|TRBJ1-2|.
TGTGCCAGCAGTGCGACCGGGAACACACGGGGAGATGGCTACACCTTC
CASSATGNTRGDGYTF
>.|TRBV27|TRBJ2-1|TRBD2
TGTGCCAGCAGTGATACATCACTAGCGGGAGGACACTACAATGAGCAGTTCTTC
CASSDTSLAGGHYNEQFF
>.|TRBV29-1|TRBJ2-2|TRBD1
TGCAGCGGGGGACAGGGGACGGACACCGGGGAGCTGTTTTTT
CSGGQGTDTGELFF
>.|TRBV10-2|TRBJ2-7|TRBD2
TGCGCCAGCAGTGTGGAGCGGGGACCTCCCTACGAGCAGTACTTC
CASSVERGPPYEQYF
>.|TRBV27|TRBJ1-5|TRBD1
TGTGCCAGCAGGGCCGGGACAGATTGGGATAGCAATCAGCCCCAGCATTTT
CASRAGTDWDSNQPQHF
>.|TRBV10-2|TRBJ2-7|.
TGCGCCAGCAGTGAGATCAGGGTCGAGCAGTACTTC
CASSEIRVEQYF
>.|TRBV5-4|TRBJ1-2|TRBD1
TGTGCCAGCAGGATAACCGGGACAGCGACCCTTGGCTACACCTTC
CASRITGTATLGYTF
>.|TRBV10-1|TRBJ2-2|TRBD1
TGCGCCAGCAGTGGGAGGTCCCGGGACAGGTTTGAAAACACCGGGGAGCTGTTTTTT
CASSGRSRDRFENTGELFF
>once|TRBV7-7|TRBJ2-1|TRBD2
TGTGCTAGCAGCTTAGGTAGCGGGAGTAATGTAGGGGACAATGAGCAGTTCTTC
CASSLGSGSNVGDNEQFF
>.|TRBV7-8|TRBJ2-1|.
TGTGCCAGCAGTACCGGGACGTCAGGGGGGACTAGAGTGAATGAGCAGTTCTTC
CASSTGTSGGTRVNEQFF
>.|TRBV5-1|TRBJ2-5|.
TGCGCCAGCGCCCAAGCATGGGGCGGCGAGACCCAGTACTTC
CASAQAWGGETQYF
>.|TRBV10-3|TRBJ2-7|TRBD1
TGTGCCATCAGTCGAACCGGGACAGAAGCGTACGAGCAGTACTTC
CAISRTGTEAYEQYF
>.|TRBV2|TRBJ2-7|TRBD1
TGTGCCAGCTACGACAGGGCCTCCTACTACAAGCAGTACTTC
CASYDRASYYKQYF
>.|TRBV6-1|TRBJ1-2|TRBD1
TGTGCCAGCAGGAACCCGACAGGGTGGATTGATGGCTACACCTTC
CASRNPTGWIDGYTF
>.|TRBV15|TRBJ2-1|TRBD2
TGTGCCACCAGCAGACCCACTTCTAGCGGACGAACCTACAATGAGCAGTTCTTC
CATSRPTSSGRTYNEQFF
>.|TRBV11-2|TRBJ1-3|.
TGTGCCAGCAGCTTGACAGTGCCGATGAAGAGCTCTGGAAACACCATATATTTT
CASSLTVPMKSSGNTIYF
>.|TRBV18|TRBJ2-7|.
TGTGCCAGCTCACCACCGATTTCCGCGGGGGCTGCATGGGATAACGAGCAGTACTTC
CASSPPISAGAAWDNEQYF
>.|TRBV7-9|TRBJ1-3|.
TGTGCCAGCAGCCGGACGGACAACTCTGGAAACACCATATATTTT
CASSRTDNSGNTIYF
>.|TRBV30|TRBJ1-1|TRBD1
TGTGCCTGGGCGACAGGGGTGCAAGCTTTCTTT
CAWATGVQAFF